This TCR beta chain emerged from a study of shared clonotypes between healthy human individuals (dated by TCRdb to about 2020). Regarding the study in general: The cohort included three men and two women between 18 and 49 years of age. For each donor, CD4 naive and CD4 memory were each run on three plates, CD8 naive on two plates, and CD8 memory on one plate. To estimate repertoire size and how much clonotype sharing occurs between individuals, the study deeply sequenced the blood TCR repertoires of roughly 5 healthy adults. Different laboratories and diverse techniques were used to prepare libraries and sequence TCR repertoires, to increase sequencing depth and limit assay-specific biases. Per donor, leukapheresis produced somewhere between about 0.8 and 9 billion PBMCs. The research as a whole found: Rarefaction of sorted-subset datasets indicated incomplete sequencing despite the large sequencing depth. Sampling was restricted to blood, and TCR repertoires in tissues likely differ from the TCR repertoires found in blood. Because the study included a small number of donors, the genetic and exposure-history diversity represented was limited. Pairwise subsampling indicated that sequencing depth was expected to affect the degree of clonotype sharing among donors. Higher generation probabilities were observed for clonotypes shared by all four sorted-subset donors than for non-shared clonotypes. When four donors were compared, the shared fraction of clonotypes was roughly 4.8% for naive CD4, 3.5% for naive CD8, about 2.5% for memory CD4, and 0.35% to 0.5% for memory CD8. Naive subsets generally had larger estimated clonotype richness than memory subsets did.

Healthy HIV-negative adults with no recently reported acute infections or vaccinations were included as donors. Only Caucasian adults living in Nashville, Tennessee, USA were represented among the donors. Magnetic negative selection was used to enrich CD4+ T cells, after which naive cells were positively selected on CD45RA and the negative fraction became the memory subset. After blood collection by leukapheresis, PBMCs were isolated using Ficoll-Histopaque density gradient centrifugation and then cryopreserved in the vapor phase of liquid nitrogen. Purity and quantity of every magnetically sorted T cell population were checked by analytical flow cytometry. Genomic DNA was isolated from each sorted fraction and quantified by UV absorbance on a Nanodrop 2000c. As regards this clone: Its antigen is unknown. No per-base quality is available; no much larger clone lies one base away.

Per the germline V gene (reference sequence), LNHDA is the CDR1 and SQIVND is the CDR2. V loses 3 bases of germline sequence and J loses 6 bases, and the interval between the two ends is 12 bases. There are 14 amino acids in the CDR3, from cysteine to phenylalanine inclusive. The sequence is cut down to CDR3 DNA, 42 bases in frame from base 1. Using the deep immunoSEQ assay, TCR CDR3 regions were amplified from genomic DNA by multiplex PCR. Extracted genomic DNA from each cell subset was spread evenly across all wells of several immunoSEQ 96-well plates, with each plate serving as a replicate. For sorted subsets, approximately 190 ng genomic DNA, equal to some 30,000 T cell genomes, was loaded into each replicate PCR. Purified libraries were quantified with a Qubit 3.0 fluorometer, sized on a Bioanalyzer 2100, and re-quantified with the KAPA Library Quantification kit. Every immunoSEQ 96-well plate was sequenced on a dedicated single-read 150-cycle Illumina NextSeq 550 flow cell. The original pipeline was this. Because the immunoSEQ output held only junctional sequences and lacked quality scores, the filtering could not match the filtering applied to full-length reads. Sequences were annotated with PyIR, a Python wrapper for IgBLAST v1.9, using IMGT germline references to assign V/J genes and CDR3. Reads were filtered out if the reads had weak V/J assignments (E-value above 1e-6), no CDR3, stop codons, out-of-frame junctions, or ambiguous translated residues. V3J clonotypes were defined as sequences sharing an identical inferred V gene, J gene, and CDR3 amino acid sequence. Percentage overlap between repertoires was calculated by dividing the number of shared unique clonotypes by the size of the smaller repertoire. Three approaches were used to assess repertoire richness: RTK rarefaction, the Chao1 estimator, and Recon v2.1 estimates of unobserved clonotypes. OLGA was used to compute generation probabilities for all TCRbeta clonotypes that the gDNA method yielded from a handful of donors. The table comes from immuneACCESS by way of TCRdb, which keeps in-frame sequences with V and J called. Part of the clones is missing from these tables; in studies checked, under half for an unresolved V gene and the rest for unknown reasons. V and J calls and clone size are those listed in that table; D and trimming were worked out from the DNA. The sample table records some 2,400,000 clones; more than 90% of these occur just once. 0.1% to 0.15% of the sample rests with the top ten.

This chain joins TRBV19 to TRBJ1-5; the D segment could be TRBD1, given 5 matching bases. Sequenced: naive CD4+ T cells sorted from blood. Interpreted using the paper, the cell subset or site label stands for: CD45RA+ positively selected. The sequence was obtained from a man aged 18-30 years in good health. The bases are TGTGCCAGTAGTATCCGGGACTCGAGTCAGCCCCAGCATTTT. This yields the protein CASSIRDSSQPQHF.